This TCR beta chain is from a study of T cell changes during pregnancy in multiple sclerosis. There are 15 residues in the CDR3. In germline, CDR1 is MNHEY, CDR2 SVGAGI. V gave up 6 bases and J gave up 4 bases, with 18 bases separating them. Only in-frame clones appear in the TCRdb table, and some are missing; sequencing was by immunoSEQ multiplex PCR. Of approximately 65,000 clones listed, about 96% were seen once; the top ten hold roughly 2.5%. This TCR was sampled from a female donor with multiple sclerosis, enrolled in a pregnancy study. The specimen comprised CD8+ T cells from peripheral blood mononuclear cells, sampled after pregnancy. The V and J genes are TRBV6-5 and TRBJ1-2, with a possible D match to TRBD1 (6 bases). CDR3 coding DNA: TGTGCCAGCAGCGACTCGCCGGGGGGCTCCTATGGCTACACCTTC. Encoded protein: CASSDSPGGSYGYTF.